This entry describes one T cell receptor beta chain. The data were taken from a study of blood T cell repertoires in COVID-19. Cohort placement rested on clinical history that participants reported themselves. Produced via immunoSEQ multiplex PCR; TCRdb's table is partial and in-frame only. The repertoire holds a few hundred thousand clones, 80% to 85% seen once, with 3.4% in the top ten. The sample consisted of PBMCs or T cells enriched from blood (not recorded which). This clonotype was obtained from a man in his fifties or sixties who had recovered from COVID-19.

The CDR3 protein is CASTLAGRWEQFF. DNA for the CDR3: TGTGCCAGCACACTAGCGGGTAGATGGGAGCAGTTCTTC. The genes are TRBV12-3 or TRBV12-4 and TRBJ2-1; TRBD2 matches 9 bases. The CDR3 contains 13 residues. The J segment lost 10 bases and the V segment lost 7 bases, leaving 8 bases of the junction unmatched.